The following is a T cell receptor (beta chain) sequence with its context. Trimming took off 8 bases at V and 5 bases at J, with 28 bases between the two ends. The CDR3 spans 17 residues. Germline assignment: CDR1 MDHEN and CDR2 SYDVKM. TCRdb's copy holds only in-frame clones and misses some; the assay was immunoSEQ multiplex PCR. The sample has 120,000 or so clones; roughly 88% are singletons. The sample comes from a study of PD-L1 blockade in urothelial cancer. Study background: Patients, treated from 2014 onward, received atezolizumab 1,200 mg intravenously every 3 weeks. Across blood samples, T cells had a median count of around 140,000.

Time point given: peripheral blood 6 weeks after treatment start. The patients had locally advanced or metastatic urothelial carcinoma. The receptor was derived from a man over 45 with urothelial cancer. This rearrangement joins TRBV28 to TRBJ2-7, with unresolved D. The material sequenced was PBMCs, taken around atezolizumab (anti-PD-L1) treatment. The CDR3 nucleotides are TGTGCCAGCCCCCCCCCGCGGAGCGCCGGTACCCTAAACGAGCAGTACTTC. Translating gives CASPPPRSAGTLNEQYF. The full variable domain, its missing parts supplied by reference TRBV28 and TRBJ2-7, is DVKVTQSSRYLVKRTGEKVFLECVQDMDHENMFWYRQDPGLGLRLIYFSYDVKMKEKGDIPEGYSVSREKKERFSLILESASTNQTSMYLCASPPPRSAGTLNEQYFGPGTRLTVT.